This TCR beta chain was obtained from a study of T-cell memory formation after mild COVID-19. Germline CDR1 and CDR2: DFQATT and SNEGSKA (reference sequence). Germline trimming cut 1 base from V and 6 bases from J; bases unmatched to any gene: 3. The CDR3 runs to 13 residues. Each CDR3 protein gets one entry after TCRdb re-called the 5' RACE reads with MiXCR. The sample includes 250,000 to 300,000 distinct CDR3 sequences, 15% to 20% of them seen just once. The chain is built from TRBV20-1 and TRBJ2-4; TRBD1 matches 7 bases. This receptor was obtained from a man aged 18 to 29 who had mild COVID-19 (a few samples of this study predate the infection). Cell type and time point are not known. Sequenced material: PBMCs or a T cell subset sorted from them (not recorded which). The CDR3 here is CSARASGGNIQYF. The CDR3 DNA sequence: TGCAGTGCTAGAGCCTCAGGGGGAAACATTCAGTACTTC.